This T cell receptor (beta chain) appears in the sequencing data of a study of blood T cells in healthy people across ages. Germline V CDR1 and CDR2: SEHNR, FQNEAQ (reference sequence). The CDR3 is 15 residues long. Trimming pared 6 bases from V and 5 bases from J, leaving 16 bases between. PCR was performed a second time for roughly 7 to 11 cycles using a sample-barcoded 5' primer and a J-beta primer mix. MiXCR, applied by TCRdb to the 5' RACE reads, yields one record per CDR3 protein. The data hold hundreds of thousands of distinct CDR3 sequences, with roughly 64% observed a single time. This chain connects TRBV7-9 to TRBJ1-4; maybe TRBD1 (6 bases). The receptor comes from a man in his thirties or forties in good health. The material sequenced was blood. The CDR3 sequence: CASSLGAIRNEKLFF. The CDR3 DNA sequence: TGTGCCAGCAGTTTGGGGGCTATACGGAATGAAAAACTGTTTTTT. Full variable domain (remainder filled in from reference TRBV7-9 and TRBJ1-4): DTGVSQNPRHKITKRGQNVTFRCDPISEHNRLYWYRQTLGQGPEFLTYFQNEAQLEKSRLLSDRFSAERPKGSFSTLEIQRTEQGDSAMYLCASSLGAIRNEKLFFGSGTQLSVL.